A selection of T cell receptor beta chains follows, all from one sample in a study of T-cell memory formation after mild COVID-19. TCRdb re-called the 5' RACE reads with MiXCR, one entry per CDR3 protein. The data contain 35,000 to 50,000 distinct CDR3 sequences, 8% to 10% of them singletons. Sequenced: PBMCs or a T cell subset sorted from them (not recorded which). The receptor source for this set is an adult woman who had mild COVID-19 (a few samples of this study predate the infection). Cell type and time point are not known. Each CDR3 is given with its conserved first and last residue. Fields, in order: V gene, clone size, D gene, J gene, CDR3 DNA, CDR3 protein. D genes are given only for firm matches. For some rows the clone size is stated as once, few or many, or as a class when expanded; others skip it.

V: TRBV9; size: few; D: TRBD1; J: TRBJ1-2; DNA: TGTGCCAGCAGCGTCAGACAGGGGGGCTATGGCTACACCTTC; CDR3: CASSVRQGGYGYTF
V: TRBV11-2; size: few; D: NA; J: TRBJ1-5; DNA: TGTGCCAGCAGCTTTAACCCGGATCAGCCCCAGCATTTT; CDR3: CASSFNPDQPQHF
V: TRBV12-3/TRBV12-4; size: few; D: NA; J: TRBJ2-3; DNA: TGTGCCAGCAGTTTTAAGGGGAGCACAGATACGCAGTATTTT; CDR3: CASSFKGSTDTQYF
V: TRBV27; size: NA; D: NA; J: TRBJ1-1; DNA: TGTGCCAGCAGTTCATCCTCGGGGGGGCCAGCAAAGGCTTTCTTT; CDR3: CASSSSSGGPAKAFF
V: TRBV14; size: few; D: NA; J: TRBJ2-7; DNA: TGTGCCAGCAGCCAAGATCTACGGTTCTACGAGCAGTACTTC; CDR3: CASSQDLRFYEQYF
V: TRBV15; size: few; D: NA; J: TRBJ2-5; DNA: TGTGCCACCAGCAGAGCGCGAGAGACCCAGTACTTC; CDR3: CATSRARETQYF
V: TRBV24-1; size: few; D: NA; J: TRBJ2-5; DNA: TGTGCCACCAGTGATGCGAGTTGGCGGGGACAAGAGACCCAGTACTTC; CDR3: CATSDASWRGQETQYF
V: TRBV5-1; size: few; D: NA; J: TRBJ2-3; DNA: TGCGCCAGCAGCCCTATTCACAGAGATACGCAGTATTTT; CDR3: CASSPIHRDTQYF
V: TRBV4-3; size: NA; D: NA; J: TRBJ1-4; DNA: TGCGCCAGCAACGGGGGCTTCGGTGAAAAACTGTTTTTT; CDR3: CASNGGFGEKLFF
V: TRBV20-1; size: few; D: TRBD2; J: TRBJ2-3; DNA: TGCAGTGCTCCCCCAGCGGGGGGGCCAGATACGCAGTATTTT; CDR3: CSAPPAGGPDTQYF
V: TRBV3-1; size: NA; D: NA; J: TRBJ1-5; DNA: TGTGCCAGCAGCCGGCGGGATCAGCCCCAGCATTTT; CDR3: CASSRRDQPQHF
V: TRBV24-1; size: many; D: NA; J: TRBJ2-1; DNA: TGTGCCACCAGTGACTCCATCCCTGACAGCGTGAGCTCCTACAATGAGCAGTTCTTC; CDR3: CATSDSIPDSVSSYNEQFF
V: TRBV12-3/TRBV12-4; size: many; D: NA; J: TRBJ2-3; DNA: TGTGCCAGCAGTTTCTCTAGTTCAGCCGATACGCAGTATTTT; CDR3: CASSFSSSADTQYF
V: TRBV7-6; size: many; D: TRBD2; J: TRBJ2-7; DNA: TGTGCCAGCAGCCCAGGGACTAGCGGTACCTACGAGCAGTACTTC; CDR3: CASSPGTSGTYEQYF
V: TRBV7-9; size: NA; D: NA; J: TRBJ1-1; DNA: TGTGCCAGCAGCCCATCATCTGAAGCTTTCTTT; CDR3: CASSPSSEAFF
V: TRBV7-9; size: few; D: TRBD2; J: TRBJ2-7; DNA: TGTGCCAGCAGCCGGGGACTAGCTAGCTCCTACGAGCAGTACTTC; CDR3: CASSRGLASSYEQYF
V: TRBV19; size: few; D: TRBD1; J: TRBJ2-2; DNA: TGTGCCAGTAGTAGGGAACAGGGGACCGGGGAGCTGTTTTTT; CDR3: CASSREQGTGELFF
V: TRBV11-2; size: few; D: NA; J: TRBJ2-7; DNA: TGTGCCAGCAGCTTGGAGCCGGGGCTTTACGAGCAGTACTTC; CDR3: CASSLEPGLYEQYF
V: TRBV6-1; size: few; D: TRBD1; J: TRBJ2-7; DNA: TGTGCCAGCAGCCTCGACAGGGGGCGAAACGAGCAGTACTTC; CDR3: CASSLDRGRNEQYF
V: TRBV18; size: NA; D: NA; J: TRBJ1-1; DNA: TGTGCCAGCTCACCCTTCACAGAAATGAACACTGAAGCTTTCTTT; CDR3: CASSPFTEMNTEAFF
V: TRBV6-1; size: NA; D: NA; J: TRBJ1-5; DNA: TGTGCCAGCCGGGACGGAAAGGGGAGCAATCAGCCCCAGCATTTT; CDR3: CASRDGKGSNQPQHF
V: TRBV21-1; size: few; D: NA; J: TRBJ2-3; DNA: TGTGCCAGCAGCAAAGCCGGGGGCTCCACAGATACGCAGTATTTT; CDR3: CASSKAGGSTDTQYF